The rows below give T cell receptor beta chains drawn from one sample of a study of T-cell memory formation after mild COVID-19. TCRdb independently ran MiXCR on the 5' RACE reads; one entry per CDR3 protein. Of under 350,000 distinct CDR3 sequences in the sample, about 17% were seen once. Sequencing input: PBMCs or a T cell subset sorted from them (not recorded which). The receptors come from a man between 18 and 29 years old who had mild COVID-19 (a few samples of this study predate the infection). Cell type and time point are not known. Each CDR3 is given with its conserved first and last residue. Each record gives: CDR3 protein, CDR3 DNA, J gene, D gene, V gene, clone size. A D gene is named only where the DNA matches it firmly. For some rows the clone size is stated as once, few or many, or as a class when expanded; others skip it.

CDR3aa: CASSHGRQPNSPLHF; CDR3nt: TGCGCCAGCAGCCATGGACGCCAACCCAATTCACCCCTCCACTTT; j_gene: TRBJ1-6; d_gene: -; v_gene: TRBV4-3; abundance: -
CDR3aa: CSARVGRASSGANVLTF; CDR3nt: TGCAGTGCTAGAGTGGGGCGGGCCAGCTCTGGGGCCAACGTCCTGACTTTC; j_gene: TRBJ2-6; d_gene: -; v_gene: TRBV20-1; abundance: -
CDR3aa: CASSLALASGSTDTQYF; CDR3nt: TGCGCCAGCAGCTTGGCCCTGGCTAGCGGTAGCACAGATACGCAGTATTTT; j_gene: TRBJ2-3; d_gene: TRBD2; v_gene: TRBV5-1; abundance: few
CDR3aa: CASSLALLQLYGGYTF; CDR3nt: TGTGCCAGCAGTTTAGCTTTATTACAACTATATGGAGGCTACACCTTC; j_gene: TRBJ1-2; d_gene: -; v_gene: TRBV12-3/TRBV12-4; abundance: few
CDR3aa: CASSPGQGVSPLHF; CDR3nt: TGTGCCAGCAGCCCGGGACAGGGGGTTTCACCCCTCCACTTT; j_gene: TRBJ1-6; d_gene: TRBD1; v_gene: TRBV5-5; abundance: -
CDR3aa: CATTFPGKKNSYEQYF; CDR3nt: TGTGCCACCACCTTCCCGGGAAAAAAGAACTCCTACGAGCAGTACTTC; j_gene: TRBJ2-7; d_gene: -; v_gene: TRBV24-1; abundance: few
CDR3aa: CASRLDSYEQYF; CDR3nt: TGTGCCAGCAGACTGGACAGCTACGAGCAGTACTTC; j_gene: TRBJ2-7; d_gene: -; v_gene: TRBV12-3/TRBV12-4; abundance: -
CDR3aa: CSASRLTNQETQYF; CDR3nt: TGCAGTGCGAGCCGCTTGACAAACCAAGAGACCCAGTACTTC; j_gene: TRBJ2-5; d_gene: -; v_gene: TRBV20-1; abundance: -
CDR3aa: CASSSMGQGQETQYF; CDR3nt: TGCGCCAGCAGCTCGATGGGACAGGGACAAGAGACCCAGTACTTC; j_gene: TRBJ2-5; d_gene: TRBD1; v_gene: TRBV5-1; abundance: -
CDR3aa: CAWRPPGLLTDTQYF; CDR3nt: TGTGCCTGGAGACCCCCGGGACTTCTCACAGATACGCAGTATTTT; j_gene: TRBJ2-3; d_gene: -; v_gene: TRBV30; abundance: -
CDR3aa: CASSYGTGTTGELFF; CDR3nt: TGTGCCAGCAGCTATGGGACAGGGACCACCGGGGAGCTGTTTTTT; j_gene: TRBJ2-2; d_gene: TRBD1; v_gene: TRBV7-3; abundance: few
CDR3aa: CASSRGTSGIEQFF; CDR3nt: TGCGCCAGCAGCCGGGGGACTAGTGGCATTGAGCAGTTCTTC; j_gene: TRBJ2-1; d_gene: TRBD2; v_gene: TRBV4-1; abundance: -
CDR3aa: CASTTGPYDTIYF; CDR3nt: TGTGCCAGTACGACAGGGCCCTACGACACCATATATTTT; j_gene: TRBJ1-3; d_gene: TRBD1; v_gene: TRBV6-5; abundance: -
CDR3aa: CASGEAGGPYEQYF; CDR3nt: TGTGCCAGTGGGGAGGCAGGAGGACCCTACGAGCAGTACTTC; j_gene: TRBJ2-7; d_gene: -; v_gene: TRBV12-3/TRBV12-4; abundance: few
CDR3aa: CASMVDEFPEAFF; CDR3nt: TGTGCCAGCATGGTAGACGAGTTCCCTGAAGCTTTCTTT; j_gene: TRBJ1-1; d_gene: -; v_gene: TRBV6-6; abundance: few
CDR3aa: CSARVAGGPNNEQFF; CDR3nt: TGCAGTGCTAGAGTAGCGGGGGGTCCGAACAATGAGCAGTTCTTC; j_gene: TRBJ2-1; d_gene: TRBD2; v_gene: TRBV20-1; abundance: few
CDR3aa: CASSPPGQGVYIQYF; CDR3nt: TGTGCCAGCAGCCCGCCGGGACAGGGAGTTTACATTCAGTACTTC; j_gene: TRBJ2-4; d_gene: TRBD1; v_gene: TRBV7-9; abundance: many
CDR3aa: CASSTAVASTDTQYF; CDR3nt: TGTGCCAGCAGCACCGCGGTGGCTAGCACAGATACGCAGTATTTT; j_gene: TRBJ2-3; d_gene: -; v_gene: TRBV7-2; abundance: few
CDR3aa: CASSFSGDFGGYTF; CDR3nt: TGTGCCAGCAGTTTTTCAGGGGATTTCGGTGGCTACACCTTC; j_gene: TRBJ1-2; d_gene: -; v_gene: TRBV12-3/TRBV12-4; abundance: -
CDR3aa: CASSQGRTGPGPQHF; CDR3nt: TGTGCCAGCAGCCAAGGGAGGACAGGGCCGGGGCCCCAGCATTTT; j_gene: TRBJ1-5; d_gene: TRBD1; v_gene: TRBV14; abundance: few
CDR3aa: CASSQEYGTSGVRGGELFF; CDR3nt: TGCGCCAGCAGCCAAGAGTACGGAACTAGCGGGGTTCGGGGCGGGGAGCTGTTTTTT; j_gene: TRBJ2-2; d_gene: TRBD2; v_gene: TRBV4-3; abundance: few
CDR3aa: CASSLGQGRAQFF; CDR3nt: TGTGCCAGCAGCTTGGGACAGGGTCGCGCGCAGTTCTTC; j_gene: TRBJ2-1; d_gene: TRBD1; v_gene: TRBV7-2; abundance: few
CDR3aa: CASSSEDGWPPEFF; CDR3nt: TGTGCCAGCAGCTCGGAGGATGGGTGGCCCCCCGAGTTCTTC; j_gene: TRBJ2-1; d_gene: -; v_gene: TRBV7-9; abundance: -
CDR3aa: CASSLVQISGGELFF; CDR3nt: TGCGCCAGCAGCTTGGTTCAGATCTCGGGCGGGGAGCTGTTTTTT; j_gene: TRBJ2-2; d_gene: -; v_gene: TRBV5-1; abundance: few
CDR3aa: CASSQSSGSYNEQFF; CDR3nt: TGCGCCAGCAGCCAAAGCTCCGGGTCCTACAATGAGCAGTTCTTC; j_gene: TRBJ2-1; d_gene: -; v_gene: TRBV4-1; abundance: -